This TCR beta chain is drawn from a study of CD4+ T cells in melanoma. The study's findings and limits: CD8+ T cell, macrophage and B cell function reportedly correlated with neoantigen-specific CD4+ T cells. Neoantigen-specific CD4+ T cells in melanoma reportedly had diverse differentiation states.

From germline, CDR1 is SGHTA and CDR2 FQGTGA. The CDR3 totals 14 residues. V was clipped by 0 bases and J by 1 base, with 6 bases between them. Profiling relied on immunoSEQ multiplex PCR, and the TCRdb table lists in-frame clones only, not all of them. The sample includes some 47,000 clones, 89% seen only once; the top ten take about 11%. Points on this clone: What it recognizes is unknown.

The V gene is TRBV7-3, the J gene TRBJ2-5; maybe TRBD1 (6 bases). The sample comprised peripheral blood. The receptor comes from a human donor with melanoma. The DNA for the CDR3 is TGTGCCAGCAGCTTAACAGGGGGCCAAGAGACCCAGTACTTC. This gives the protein CASSLTGGQETQYF. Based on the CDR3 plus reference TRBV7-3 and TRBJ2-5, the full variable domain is GAGVSQTPSNKVTEKGKYVELRCDPISGHTALYWYRQSLGQGPEFLIYFQGTGAADDSGLPNDRFFAVRPEGSVSTLKIQRTERGDSAVYLCASSLTGGQETQYFGPGTRLLVL.